The sequence of this T cell receptor (beta chain) was determined in a study of cytomegalovirus exposure and HLA in healthy donors. Whole-study results and caveats: Reported performance of the classifier showed diagnosis of cytomegalovirus status with high specificity and sensitivity. A previous analysis found most TCR beta V segments productive roughly 90% or roughly 30% of the time.

With V trimmed by 1 base and J by 4 bases, 6 bases remained unmatched. Germline V gene sequence: CDR1 SGHDN, CDR2 FVKESK. This CDR3 is built from 16 residues. It was healthy bone marrow donors who served as donors. PCR amplification relied on 60 Vbeta primers (plus 13 Jbeta primers). TCRdb's copy holds only in-frame clones and misses some; the assay was immunoSEQ multiplex PCR. The data contain under 150,000 clones, 55% to 65% of them seen just once; the ten biggest clones take up approximately 9.1%. On this clone: Its specificity is unknown.

Sequenced material: PBMCs. The chain couples TRBV14 to TRBJ2-3; 9 positions agree with TRBD2. The sequence derives from a man aged 40-50 years in good health and CMV-seropositive. The CDR3 DNA reads TGTGCCAGCAGCCAAGGTGCGGGAGGGTACGCAGATACGCAGTATTTT. It codes for CASSQGAGGYADTQYF.